The entry below describes one TCR beta chain. This entry is derived from a study of cytomegalovirus exposure and HLA in healthy donors. Turning to the study itself: Early released data comprised around 85 million unique TCRs from HLA-typed donors.

13 Jbeta primers and 60 Vbeta primers were used for the PCR. Profiled with immunoSEQ multiplex PCR; TCRdb holds only in-frame clones, not every one. The data contain some 48,000 clones, about three quarters of them singletons. The sequenced sample consisted of PBMCs. This sequence was found in a man aged 30 to 45 in good health and CMV-seropositive.

CDR3 loop: CSGETSAGTGELFF. In DNA form, the CDR3 reads TGCAGCGGCGAGACCTCAGCGGGCACCGGGGAGCTGTTTTTT. This chain connects TRBV29-1 to TRBJ2-2; TRBD2 is a possible D gene (6 bases). V was clipped by 7 bases and J by 4 bases, with 16 bases between them. The CDR3 length is 14 residues. The V gene's germline CDR1 is SQVTM and CDR2 ANQGSEA.